The 31 T cell receptor beta chains in this list originate from one sample, sequenced in a study of cytomegalovirus exposure and HLA in healthy donors. PCR involved 60 Vbeta and 13 Jbeta primers. TCRdb's copy holds only in-frame clones and misses some; the assay was immunoSEQ multiplex PCR. This table holds roughly 100,000 clones, 80% to 90% found once. Sequencing used PBMCs. These receptors all come from a man over 45 in good health and CMV-seronegative.

The V call is TRBV28, the J call TRBJ1-2; no reliable D call. The CDR3 consists of 12 residues. V lost 6 bases and J 0 bases, leaving 5 bases between the germline ends. Per the germline V gene, CDR1 is MDHEN and CDR2 is SYDVKM. CDR3 nucleotides: TGTGCCAGCAGGGCAACTAACTATGGCTACACCTTC. Encoded protein: CASRATNYGYTF.

The chain combines TRBV2 with TRBJ1-2; D gene ambiguous. The CDR3 loop spans 15 amino acids. Germline CDR1 is SNHLY and CDR2 is FYNNEI. Deletions cut 3 bases from V and 6 bases from J, with 17 bases between. CDR3 amino acids: CASSDILASADGYTF. CDR3 bases: TGTGCCAGCAGTGACATTTTGGCTTCCGCCGATGGCTACACCTTC.

In this sample, this clone turned up once. The rearrangement joins TRBV7-2 to TRBJ2-1, with TRBD2 matching over 8 bases. Germline-derived CDR1 and CDR2 are SGHTA and FQGNSA. The CDR3 is 13 residues long. The ends lost 6 bases at V and 9 bases at J; junction bases unmatched: 7. The CDR3 DNA is TGTGCCAGCAGACCCTCGACTAGCGCTGAGCAGTTCTTC. Protein sequence: CASRPSTSAEQFF. Using reference TRBV7-2 and TRBJ2-1 for the parts outside the CDR3, the full variable domain is GAGVSQSPSNKVTEKGKDVELRCDPISGHTALYWYRQSLGQGLEFLIYFQGNSAPDKSGLPSDRFSAERTGGSVSTLTIQRTQQEDSAVYLCASRPSTSAEQFFGPGTRLTVL.

The genes are TRBV25-1 and TRBJ2-2; TRBD2 might be the D (5 bases). The CDR3 is made up of 14 amino acids. From germline, CDR1 is MGHDK and CDR2 SYGVNS. Trimming removed 2 bases from V and 8 bases from J, with 12 bases in between. The CDR3 sequence is CASSERRGRGELFF. CDR3 coding DNA: TGTGCCAGCAGTGAACGCCGCGGGCGTGGGGAGCTGTTTTTT. The full variable domain, in which reference TRBV25-1 and TRBJ2-2 provide the parts outside the CDR3, is EADIYQTPRYLVIGTGKKITLECSQTMGHDKMYWYQQDPGMELHLIHYSYGVNSTEKGDLSSESTVSRIRTEHFPLTLESARPSHTSQYLCASSERRGRGELFFGEGSRLTVL.

The chain carries TRBV7-2 and TRBJ1-2; D is unresolved. The CDR3 is 13 amino acids. Germline V gives CDR1 SGHTA, CDR2 FQGNSA. Trimming shortened V by 1 base and J by 6 bases, and 9 bases separated the two germline ends. CDR3 in amino acids: CASSLVTEDGYTF. CDR3 nucleotides: TGTGCCAGCAGCTTAGTTACGGAGGATGGCTACACCTTC.

This chain links TRBV7-2 with TRBJ1-4; possibly TRBD1 for D (5 bases). CDR1 and CDR2 from the germline V gene are SGHTA and FQGNSA. This CDR3 contains 16 residues. V was pared by 1 base and J by 5 bases, with 14 bases between. The CDR3, as DNA: TGTGCCAGCAGCTTAGACCCGGGACTCAGGAATGAAAAACTGTTTTTT. Protein sequence: CASSLDPGLRNEKLFF.

The chain carries TRBV11-2 and TRBJ1-1; 9 bases line up with TRBD1. Per germline, CDR1 SGHAT and CDR2 FQNNGV. This CDR3 has 14 residues. V shed 4 bases, J shed 1 base, and the junction held 1 base outside the gene matches. The chain's CDR3 is CASSWTGENTEAFF. In DNA form, the CDR3 reads TGTGCCAGCAGCTGGACAGGGGAGAACACTGAAGCTTTCTTT.

This clone has a handful of counts. The chain links TRBV14 to TRBJ1-6; D not certain. There are 14 residues in the CDR3. Trimming took off 2 bases at V and 5 bases at J, with 7 bases between the two ends. CDR1 SGHDN and CDR2 FVKESK come from the germline V gene. The CDR3 region is CASSQYRDNSPLHF. As DNA, the CDR3 is TGTGCCAGCAGCCAATACCGAGATAATTCACCCCTCCACTTT. The full variable domain, with the rest looked up from reference TRBV14 and TRBJ1-6, is EAGVTQFPSHSVIEKGQTVTLRCDPISGHDNLYWYRRVMGKEIKFLLHFVKESKQDESGMPNNRFLAERTGGTYSTLKVQPAELEDSGVYFCASSQYRDNSPLHFGNGTRLTVT.

The chain combines TRBV27 with TRBJ2-3; 8 bases agree with TRBD2. V lost 6 bases and J lost 2; bases outside the gene matches: 7. CDR1 and CDR2 (germline): MNHEY, SMNVEV (reference sequence). There are 15 residues in the CDR3. CDR3 coding DNA: TGTGCCAGCAGGGCGGGGGGCCCCCTCACAGATACGCAGTATTTT. It encodes CASRAGGPLTDTQYF.

The gene calls are TRBV28 and TRBJ2-3; TRBD1 aligns across 7 bases. The CDR3 totals 12 residues. Per the germline V gene, CDR1 is MDHEN and CDR2 is SYDVKM. V lost 9 bases and J lost 6; bases outside the gene matches: 6. The chain's CDR3 is CASITGVDTQYF. CDR3 DNA: TGTGCCAGTATAACAGGGGTGGATACGCAGTATTTT.

This sequence joins TRBV9 and TRBJ2-2; D remains ambiguous. Trimming stripped 4 bases from V and 3 bases from J, with 10 bases between. Germline CDR1 SGDLS, CDR2 YYNGEE. There are 14 residues in the CDR3. CDR3 amino acids: CASSFGGDTGELFF. The CDR3 region has the DNA TGTGCCAGCAGCTTCGGCGGAGACACCGGGGAGCTGTTTTTT.

The CDR3 DNA follows: TGTGCCAGCAGTTACTCGATTTCGCGTGAAGCTTTCTTT. Its translation: CASSYSISREAFF. The chain combines TRBV6-5 with TRBJ1-1, with D uncertain. The V end was cut by 0 bases, the J end by 7 bases, with 9 bases between. Germline V lookup: CDR1 MNHEY, CDR2 SVGAGI. The CDR3 totals 13 residues.

In this sample, this clone turned up once. This rearrangement joins TRBV7-2 to TRBJ2-2; maybe TRBD2 (6 bases). Germline-derived CDR1 and CDR2 are SGHTA and FQGNSA. V dropped 4 bases and J dropped 0 bases, with 15 bases sitting between them. This CDR3 comprises 17 residues. CDR3 DNA: TGTGCCAGCAGCTCCCCCGTGGGGGGATCGAACACCGGGGAGCTGTTTTTT. It specifies CASSSPVGGSNTGELFF.

Only one count was recorded for this clone. The rearrangement links TRBV6-5 to TRBJ1-1; D is perhaps TRBD1 (6 bases). The V end lost 6 bases, the J end lost 0 bases, and 11 bases lay between the germline ends. CDR3 length: 14 residues. In germline, CDR1 is MNHEY, CDR2 SVGAGI. The CDR3 coding sequence is TGTGCCAGCAGACCCGACAGGCTGAACACTGAAGCTTTCTTT. Amino acid sequence: CASRPDRLNTEAFF.

DNA of the CDR3: TGTGCCTGGGGGGGACTGGGGTACCAAGAGACCCAGTACTTC. It translates to CAWGGLGYQETQYF. V gene TRBV30 combines with J gene TRBJ2-5; possibly TRBD2 for D (6 bases). V lost 5 bases to trimming and J lost 0 bases, with 13 bases between them. The germline V gene encodes CDR1 GTSNPN and CDR2 SVGIG (reference sequence). CDR3 length: 14 amino acids.

The genes are TRBV23-1 and TRBJ1-5; 7 nucleotides align to TRBD1. TRBV23-1 is an ORF; its function is uncertain. With 3 bases clipped from V and 2 bases from J, the junction kept 7 bases outside the gene matches. This CDR3 contains 16 residues. The CDR3 spells CASSQNLGGGNQPQHF. In DNA, the CDR3 is TGCGCCAGCAGTCAGAACCTAGGGGGCGGCAATCAGCCCCAGCATTTT.

The gene calls are TRBV19 and TRBJ1-3; D is unresolved. The CDR3 consists of 17 residues. Germline loops: CDR1 LNHDA, CDR2 SQIVND (reference sequence). V shed 4 bases and J shed 0 bases, with 16 bases lying between them. The CDR3 coding sequence is TGTGCCAGTAGTAACCGTTTAACAGTAACCTCTGGAAACACCATATATTTT. It specifies CASSNRLTVTSGNTIYF.

The chain employs TRBV10-1 and TRBJ2-3, with 8 bases fitting TRBD1. The germline V gene has CDR1 WNHNN and CDR2 SYGVQD (reference sequence). This CDR3 contains 14 residues. The trim removed 7 bases at V and 2 bases at J, leaving 5 bases unmatched. This CDR3 reads CASKDRDHTDTQYF. CDR3 DNA: TGCGCCAGCAAGGACAGGGATCACACAGATACGCAGTATTTT.

The chain recombines TRBV7-2 with TRBJ1-6; 10 bases match TRBD1. The CDR3 length is 15 residues. The V gene's germline CDR1 is SGHTA and CDR2 FQGNSA. Losses at the gene ends were 3 bases for V and 10 bases for J; bases not matched to a gene: 6. The CDR3 DNA is TGTGCCAGCAGCTTCCAGACAGGGGGCGGGTCACCCCTCCACTTT. This translates into CASSFQTGGGSPLHF.

The chain is built from TRBV2 and TRBJ1-3; weak D call: TRBD1 (6 bases). V dropped 8 bases and J dropped 4 bases, with 12 bases sitting between them. The CDR3 is 13 residues long. From germline, CDR1 is SNHLY and CDR2 FYNNEI. CDR3 sequence: CASHREIGNTIYF. The CDR3, as DNA: TGTGCCAGCCACAGGGAGATAGGAAACACCATATATTTT.

This clone came up once. This chain connects TRBV25-1 to TRBJ2-1, with TRBD2 identical over 11 bases. Germline loops: CDR1 MGHDK, CDR2 SYGVNS. V dropped 5 bases and J dropped 0; count of bases not matched to a gene: 9. The length of the CDR3 is 18 residues. In DNA, the CDR3 is TGTGCCAGCAGTCCCCTAGCGGGGGGAACCCCCTCCTACAATGAGCAGTTCTTC. Protein sequence: CASSPLAGGTPSYNEQFF.

The chain has TRBV19 and TRBJ1-6; D gene uncertain. Germline V gene sequence: CDR1 LNHDA, CDR2 SQIVND (reference sequence). This CDR3 has 15 residues. Trimming took off 3 bases at V and 0 bases at J, with 6 bases between the two ends. CDR3 protein: CASSIESSYNSPLHF. CDR3 nucleotide sequence: TGTGCCAGTAGTATCGAGAGCTCCTATAATTCACCCCTCCACTTT.

J is TRBJ1-2 and V is TRBV11-2; D unclear. The germline V and J ends were trimmed by 1 base and 7 bases, with 13 bases remaining between them. Per germline, CDR1 SGHAT and CDR2 FQNNGV. The CDR3 loop spans 14 amino acids. This CDR3 reads CASSLVNTAFGYTF. Written as DNA, the CDR3 is TGTGCCAGCAGCTTAGTTAACACAGCTTTTGGCTACACCTTC.

This chain uses TRBV30 with TRBJ1-3; 7 bases align to TRBD1. The ends lost 5 bases at V and 2 bases at J; junction bases unmatched: 6. Germline V gives CDR1 GTSNPN, CDR2 SVGIG (reference sequence). The CDR3 has 14 residues. CDR3 sequence (DNA): TGTGCCTGGGGTGGACAGGACCCTGGAAACACCATATATTTT. Translated, it gives CAWGGQDPGNTIYF.

The CDR3 region has the DNA TGTGCCAGCAGTGACGACAGCTCTGGGGCCAACGTCCTGACTTTC. It specifies CASSDDSSGANVLTF. The chain uses TRBV6-4 and TRBJ2-6; TRBD1 might be the D (5 bases). The CDR3 sequence is 15 residues long. V dropped 2 bases and J dropped 0 bases, with 5 bases sitting between them. The germline CDR1 and CDR2 sequences are MRHNA and SNTAGT.

V usage is TRBV28 and J usage is TRBJ1-5; D is perhaps TRBD1 (6 bases). CDR3 size: 14 residues. The germline V gene encodes CDR1 MDHEN and CDR2 SYDVKM. Trimming cost V 9 bases and J 6 bases, with 18 bases left between them. CDR3 region: CASYLRGKGQPQHF. The CDR3 nucleotides are TGTGCCAGTTACCTCAGGGGCAAGGGTCAGCCCCAGCATTTT.

The chain couples TRBV7-9 to TRBJ2-5, with D perhaps TRBD2 (5 bases). Trimming stripped 5 bases from V and 5 bases from J, with 9 bases between. CDR3 length: 12 amino acids. Germline CDR1 SEHNR, CDR2 FQNEAQ (reference sequence). The CDR3 loop reads CASSPSGETQYF. CDR3 in DNA: TGTGCCAGCAGCCCCTCGGGGGAGACCCAGTACTTC.

The DNA for the CDR3 is TGTGCCAGCAGTTACAGGGGATCTGGGGCCAACGTCCTGACTTTC. As protein: CASSYRGSGANVLTF. The rearrangement links TRBV13 to TRBJ2-6, with 7 bases identical to TRBD1. The CDR3 covers 15 residues. Germline CDR1 is PRHDT and CDR2 is FYEKMQ (reference sequence). Trimming cost V 6 bases and J 1 base; bases outside gene matches: 3.

The J gene is TRBJ2-7, the V gene TRBV14; 9 bases are shared with TRBD1. Trimming took 6 bases from V and 3 from J; bases not matched to a gene: 9. The CDR3 consists of 15 residues. Germline V CDR1 and CDR2: SGHDN, FVKESK. CDR3 nucleotides: TGTGCCAGCAGTTTGGGACAGGGCCTCTACTACGAGCAGTACTTC. Translation gives CASSLGQGLYYEQYF. The full variable domain, with the rest looked up from reference TRBV14 and TRBJ2-7, is EAGVTQFPSHSVIEKGQTVTLRCDPISGHDNLYWYRRVMGKEIKFLLHFVKESKQDESGMPNNRFLAERTGGTYSTLKVQPAELEDSGVYFCASSLGQGLYYEQYFGPGTRLTVT.

The rearrangement links TRBV7-2 to TRBJ2-5; D might be TRBD1 (6 bases). With 5 bases removed from V and 4 bases from J, the gap between germline ends came to 14 bases. CDR1 and CDR2 (germline): SGHTA, FQGNSA. This CDR3 comprises 14 residues. CDR3 region: CASSAYPGVETQYF. CDR3 bases: TGTGCCAGCAGCGCATACCCAGGGGTAGAGACCCAGTACTTC.

This CDR3 reads CAISESIAGVYNEQFF. In DNA form, the CDR3 reads TGTGCCATCAGTGAGTCGATAGCGGGGGTCTACAATGAGCAGTTCTTC. The chain combines TRBV10-3 with TRBJ2-1, with 9 bases aligning to TRBD2. This CDR3 has 16 amino acids. The junction had 3 bases not matched to a gene; V was cut back by 0 bases and J by 3 bases. Germline-derived CDR1 and CDR2 are ENHRY and SYGVKD.